These 14 T cell receptor beta chains were all obtained from the same sample, sequenced in a study of blood T cell repertoires in COVID-19. Generated by immunoSEQ multiplex PCR, the TCRdb table keeps only in-frame clones and is missing some. The data contain approximately 150,000 clones, about 85% of them singletons. Sequenced input: peripheral blood. These TCRs come from a man aged 40-49 years with acute or convalescent COVID-19.

The chain has TRBV7-9 and TRBJ2-5; 7 bases are a match to TRBD2. The CDR3 covers 15 residues. Losses at the gene ends were 2 bases for V and 1 base for J; bases not matched to a gene: 4. Germline V gives CDR1 SEHNR, CDR2 FQNEAQ (reference sequence). DNA of the CDR3: TGTGCCAGCAGCTTAAGCGGGGTCTTCCAAGAGACCCAGTACTTC. Its translation is CASSLSGVFQETQYF.

V gene TRBV7-2 combines with J gene TRBJ1-5; D remains unclear. Germline CDR1 and CDR2: SGHTA and FQGNSA. The length of the CDR3 is 14 residues. The V end lost 3 bases, the J end lost 6 bases, and 12 bases lay between the germline ends. The CDR3 is CASSFGWEGQPQHF. The CDR3 DNA sequence: TGTGCCAGCAGCTTTGGTTGGGAGGGTCAGCCCCAGCATTTT.

The chain recombines TRBV11-3 with TRBJ2-1; 14 bases agree with TRBD2. CDR3 length: 17 amino acids. CDR1 and CDR2 from the germline V gene are SGHNT and YENEEA. V dropped 4 bases and J dropped 5; count of bases not matched to a gene: 7. CDR3 in amino acids: CASSWGGTSGGDNEQFF. The CDR3 region has the DNA TGTGCCAGCAGCTGGGGCGGGACTAGCGGGGGTGACAATGAGCAGTTCTTC.

The rearrangement joins TRBV10-3 to TRBJ2-1; D is perhaps TRBD1 (5 bases). The ends were cut back, 5 bases at V and 4 bases at J, with 21 bases in the middle. Per the germline V gene, CDR1 is ENHRY and CDR2 is SYGVKD. The CDR3 spans 17 residues. The chain's CDR3 is CAISWSGFNGAYNEQFF. Written as DNA, the CDR3 is TGTGCCATCAGTTGGTCGGGTTTTAATGGGGCATACAATGAGCAGTTCTTC.

This chain links TRBV5-4 with TRBJ1-4; D is perhaps TRBD1 (6 bases). Between the trimmed V and J ends, which lost 4 bases and 2 bases, there was a span of 9 bases. The germline V gene has CDR1 SGHNT and CDR2 YYREEE (reference sequence). The CDR3 has 14 residues. The CDR3 loop reads CASSPDSTNEKLFF. The CDR3 DNA follows: TGTGCCAGCAGCCCGGACAGTACTAATGAAAAACTGTTTTTT.

The chain is built from TRBV2 and TRBJ2-7, with 8 bases fitting TRBD1. V gave up 8 bases and J gave up 3 bases; unmatched junction bases: 15. Germline loops: CDR1 SNHLY, CDR2 FYNNEI. The length of the CDR3 is 16 residues. This chain's CDR3 is CASDTHPGTGRYEQYF. The CDR3 nucleotides are TGTGCCAGCGACACACACCCAGGGACAGGCCGCTACGAGCAGTACTTC.

The V call is TRBV6-5, the J call TRBJ2-3; D is perhaps TRBD1 (8 bases). Germline lookup yields CDR1 MNHEY and CDR2 SVGAGI. The V end lost 8 bases, the J end lost 0 bases, and 15 bases lay between the germline ends. This CDR3 spans 15 amino acids. CDR3 protein: CASHRGGVSTDTQYF. In DNA, the CDR3 is TGTGCCAGCCACAGGGGGGGGGTAAGCACAGATACGCAGTATTTT.

The J gene is TRBJ1-1, the V gene TRBV27; 11 positions match TRBD1. The germline V gene has CDR1 MNHEY and CDR2 SMNVEV (reference sequence). The V and J ends lost 5 bases and 0 bases, in that order; junction bases with no gene match: 5. The CDR3 spans 16 residues. The CDR3 sequence is CASSRGQGAMNTEAFF. CDR3 DNA: TGTGCCAGCAGTCGCGGACAGGGGGCCATGAACACTGAAGCTTTCTTT.

The chain employs TRBV2 and TRBJ2-5, with 8 bases identical to TRBD1. V was pared by 3 bases and J by 4 bases, with 7 bases of the junction left unmatched. This CDR3 has 15 amino acids. CDR1 and CDR2 (germline): SNHLY, FYNNEI. The CDR3 DNA reads as TGTGCCAGCAGTGACCCCCAGGGGGCTTTAGAGACCCAGTACTTC. Encoded protein: CASSDPQGALETQYF.

The V call is TRBV5-1, the J call TRBJ1-1; D ambiguous. V lost 0 bases, J lost 4 bases, and 13 bases lay in between. Germline-derived CDR1 and CDR2 are SGHRS and YFSETQ. This CDR3 is built from 15 residues. CDR3 residues: CASSLGRAMRTEAFF. DNA of the CDR3: TGCGCCAGCAGCTTGGGTAGAGCGATGCGCACTGAAGCTTTCTTT.

The V call is TRBV27, the J call TRBJ1-4, with D perhaps matching TRBD1 (6 bases). The germline V gene has CDR1 MNHEY and CDR2 SMNVEV (reference sequence). V was pared by 5 bases and J by 13 bases, with 17 bases between. This CDR3 region has 13 residues. CDR3: CASSPHTRGTLFF. In DNA, the CDR3 is TGTGCCAGCAGTCCCCATACCAGGGGTACACTGTTTTTT. Supplemented by reference TRBV27 and TRBJ1-4, the full variable domain reads EAQVTQNPRYLITVTGKKLTVTCSQNMNHEYMSWYRQDPGLGLRQIYYSMNVEVTDKGDVPEGYKVSRKEKRNFPLILESPSPNQTSLYFCASSPHTRGTLFFGSGTQLSVL.

DNA of the CDR3: TGTGCCAGTAGTTCACAGCGGGGCCTCCAAGTAGATACGCAGTATTTT. Translating it yields CASSSQRGLQVDTQYF. The chain uses TRBV19 and TRBJ2-3; the match to TRBD2 covers 7 bases. The trim removed 5 bases at V and 5 bases at J, leaving 13 bases unmatched. CDR3 length: 16 residues. The germline V gene has CDR1 LNHDA and CDR2 SQIVND (reference sequence).

The rearrangement links TRBV7-2 to TRBJ1-1; possibly TRBD1 for D (5 bases). Germline loops: CDR1 SGHTA, CDR2 FQGNSA. The CDR3 is made up of 14 amino acids. V was pared by 3 bases and J by 2 bases, with 10 bases between. The DNA for the CDR3 is TGTGCCAGCAGCTTTTCAGGGCGAAACACTGAAGCTTTCTTT. It yields the protein CASSFSGRNTEAFF. The full variable domain, completed using reference TRBV7-2 and TRBJ1-1, is GAGVSQSPSNKVTEKGKDVELRCDPISGHTALYWYRQSLGQGLEFLIYFQGNSAPDKSGLPSDRFSAERTGGSVSTLTIQRTQQEDSAVYLCASSFSGRNTEAFFGQGTRLTVV.

The chain links TRBV15 to TRBJ1-1, with D hard to call. Germline V gene data show CDR1 as LNHNV and CDR2 as YYDKDF (reference sequence). The V gene lost 1 base and the J gene lost 1 base, with 7 bases spanning the gap. This CDR3 comprises 14 residues. CDR3 sequence: CATSRVRGNTEAFF. The CDR3, as DNA: TGTGCCACCAGCAGAGTCAGAGGGAACACTGAAGCTTTCTTT.